These 3 T cell receptor beta chains share one sample of origin, sequenced in a study of PD-L1 blockade in urothelial cancer. The repertoire was sequenced with immunoSEQ multiplex PCR; TCRdb's copy has only in-frame clones and lacks some. Seen here are tens of thousands of clones, roughly 79% observed once, and the top ten hold 2.5% to 3.5%. Time point here: pretreatment peripheral blood. Source: PBMCs, taken around atezolizumab (anti-PD-L1) treatment. The receptors derive from a man in his 70s with urothelial cancer.

The CDR3 nucleotides are TGTGCCAGCAGCGGGGCTAGCGGGAGGCTCGTCTACGAGCAGTACTTC. Amino acid sequence: CASSGASGRLVYEQYF. This chain joins TRBV28 and TRBJ2-7; the match to TRBD2 covers 11 bases. Per the germline V gene, CDR1 is MDHEN and CDR2 is SYDVKM. There are 16 residues in the CDR3. The V and J ends lost 6 bases and 3 bases, in that order; junction bases with no gene match: 10.

The rearrangement joins TRBV7-9 to TRBJ1-4; maybe TRBD1 (6 bases). This CDR3 is built from 17 residues. The germline CDR1 and CDR2 sequences are SEHNR and FQNEAQ (reference sequence). Trimming stripped 1 base from V and 6 bases from J, with 18 bases between. The CDR3 region is CASSLGSRGGLDEKLFF. The CDR3, as DNA: TGTGCCAGCAGCTTAGGCTCCCGAGGGGGATTGGATGAAAAACTGTTTTTT.

This clone was detected only once. The chain recombines TRBV7-2 with TRBJ1-4; TRBD1 might be the D (6 bases). The CDR3 runs to 14 residues. The V and J ends lost 7 bases and 5 bases respectively, with 14 bases between them. The germline gives CDR1 SGHTA, CDR2 FQGNSA. CDR3 sequence reads: CASTLTGPNEKLFF. CDR3 in DNA: TGTGCCAGCACCCTGACAGGACCAAATGAAAAACTGTTTTTT.